This T cell receptor beta chain was sequenced for a study of shared clonotypes between healthy human individuals. Measured with immunoSEQ multiplex PCR; TCRdb has only the in-frame clones, and not every one. Counted here are a few hundred thousand clones, roughly 97% occurring once; the ten biggest clones make up 0.055% to 0.07%. A note on this clone: Other DNA sequences in the same sample also yield this CDR3.

Germline loops: CDR1 SGHRS, CDR2 YFSETQ. Trimming removed 0 bases from V and 5 bases from J, with 14 bases in between. The CDR3 spans 16 residues. This clonotype was sampled from a woman under 40 in good health. The V and J genes are TRBV5-1 and TRBJ2-2; D tentatively reads TRBD1 or TRBD2 (6 bases each). Sequenced sample: naive CD4+ T cells sorted from blood. Subset reported: CD45RA+ positively selected. CDR3 nucleotides: TGCGCCAGCAGCTTGGTTGTAACGGGGGCGACCGGGGAGCTGTTTTTT. Amino acids: CASSLVVTGATGELFF.